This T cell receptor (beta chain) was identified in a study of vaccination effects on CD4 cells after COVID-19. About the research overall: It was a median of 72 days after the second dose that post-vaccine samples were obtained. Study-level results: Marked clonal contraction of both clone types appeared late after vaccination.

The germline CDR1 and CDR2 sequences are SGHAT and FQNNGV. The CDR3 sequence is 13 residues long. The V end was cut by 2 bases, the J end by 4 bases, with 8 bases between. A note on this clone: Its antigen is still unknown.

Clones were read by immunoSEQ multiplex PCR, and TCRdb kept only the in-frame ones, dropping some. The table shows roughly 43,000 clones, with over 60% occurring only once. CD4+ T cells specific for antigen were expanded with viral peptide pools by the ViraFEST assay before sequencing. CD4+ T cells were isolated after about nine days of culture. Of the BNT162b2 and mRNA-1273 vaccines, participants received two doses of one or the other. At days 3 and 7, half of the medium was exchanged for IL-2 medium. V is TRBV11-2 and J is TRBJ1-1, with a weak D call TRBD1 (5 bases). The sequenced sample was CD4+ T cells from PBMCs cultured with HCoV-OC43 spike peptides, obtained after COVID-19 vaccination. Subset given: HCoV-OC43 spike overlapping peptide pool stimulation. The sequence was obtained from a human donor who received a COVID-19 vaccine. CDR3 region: CASSLSGATEAFF. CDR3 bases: TGTGCCAGCAGCTTATCCGGGGCCACTGAAGCTTTCTTT.